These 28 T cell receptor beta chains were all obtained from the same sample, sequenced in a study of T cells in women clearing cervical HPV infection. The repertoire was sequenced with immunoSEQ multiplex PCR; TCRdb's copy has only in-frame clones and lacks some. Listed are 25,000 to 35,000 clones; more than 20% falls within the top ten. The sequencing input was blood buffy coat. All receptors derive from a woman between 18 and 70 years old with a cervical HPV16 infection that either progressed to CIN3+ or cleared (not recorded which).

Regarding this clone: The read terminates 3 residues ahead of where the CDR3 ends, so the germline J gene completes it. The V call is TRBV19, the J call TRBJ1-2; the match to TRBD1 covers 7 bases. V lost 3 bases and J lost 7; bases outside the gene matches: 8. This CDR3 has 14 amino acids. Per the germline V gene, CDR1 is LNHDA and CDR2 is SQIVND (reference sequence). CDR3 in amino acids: CASSMEVRGVGYTF. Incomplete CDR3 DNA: TGTGCCAGTAGTATGGAGGTCAGGGGGGTTGGC.

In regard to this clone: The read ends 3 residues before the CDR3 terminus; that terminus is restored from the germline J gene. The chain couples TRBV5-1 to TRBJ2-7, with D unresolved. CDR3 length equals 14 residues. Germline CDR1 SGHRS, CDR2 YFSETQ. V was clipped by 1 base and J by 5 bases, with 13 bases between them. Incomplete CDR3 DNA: TGCGCCAGCAGCTTGCAGCCAGGTATGAACGAG. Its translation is CASSLQPGMNE. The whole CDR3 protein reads CASSLQPGMNEQYF.

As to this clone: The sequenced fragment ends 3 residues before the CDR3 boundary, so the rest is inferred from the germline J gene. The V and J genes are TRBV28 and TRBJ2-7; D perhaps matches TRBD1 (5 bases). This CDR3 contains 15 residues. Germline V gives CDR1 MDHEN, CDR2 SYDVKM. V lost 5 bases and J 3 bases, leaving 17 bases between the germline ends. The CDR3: CASSLDSKDFYEQYF. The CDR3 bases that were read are TGTGCCAGCAGTCTCGACAGTAAGGATTTCTACGAG.

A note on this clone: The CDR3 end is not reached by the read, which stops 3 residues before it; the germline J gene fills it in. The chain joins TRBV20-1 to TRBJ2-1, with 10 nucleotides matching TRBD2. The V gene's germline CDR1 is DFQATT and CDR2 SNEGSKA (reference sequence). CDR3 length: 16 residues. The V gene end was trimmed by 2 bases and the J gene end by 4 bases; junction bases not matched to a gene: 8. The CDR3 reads CSARLAGVKIYNEQFF. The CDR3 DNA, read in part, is TGCAGTGCTAGACTAGCGGGAGTCAAGATATACAATGAG.

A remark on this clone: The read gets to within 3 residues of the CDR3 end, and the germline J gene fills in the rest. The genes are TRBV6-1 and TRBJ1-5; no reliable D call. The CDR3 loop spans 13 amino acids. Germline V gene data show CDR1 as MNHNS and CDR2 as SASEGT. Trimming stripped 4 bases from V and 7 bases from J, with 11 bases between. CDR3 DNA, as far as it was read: TGTGCCAGCAGTGCCCAAGTAGGGCAGCCC. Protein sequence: CASSAQVGQP. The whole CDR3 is CASSAQVGQPQHF.

CDR3 DNA, as far as it was read: TGTGCCAGCAGCCCCGCTAGTCCAGATACG. It codes for CASSPASPDT. The entire CDR3 reads CASSPASPDTQYF. The chain employs TRBV7-9 and TRBJ2-3; no clear D gene. The observed sequence ends 3 residues before the CDR3 terminus, with the missing tail filled in from the germline J gene. Germline CDR1 SEHNR, CDR2 FQNEAQ (reference sequence). CDR3 length: 13 amino acids. V lost 5 bases and J lost 4, with 10 bases in between.

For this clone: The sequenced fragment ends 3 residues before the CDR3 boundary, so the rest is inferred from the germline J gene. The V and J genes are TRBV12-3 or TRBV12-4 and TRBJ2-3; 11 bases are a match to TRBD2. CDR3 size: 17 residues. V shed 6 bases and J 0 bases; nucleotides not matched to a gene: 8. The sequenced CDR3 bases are TGTGCCAGCAGCTATGCCGGGACTAGCGGAAGCACAGATACG. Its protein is CASSYAGTSGSTDT. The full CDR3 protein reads CASSYAGTSGSTDTQYF.

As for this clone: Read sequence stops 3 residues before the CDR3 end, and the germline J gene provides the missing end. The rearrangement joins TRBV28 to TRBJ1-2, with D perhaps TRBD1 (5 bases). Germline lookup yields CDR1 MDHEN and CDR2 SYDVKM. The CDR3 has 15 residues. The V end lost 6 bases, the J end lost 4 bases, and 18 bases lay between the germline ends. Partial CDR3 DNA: TGTGCCAGCAGCTTGGTGGACGACAGCTTCTATGGC. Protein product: CASSLVDDSFYG. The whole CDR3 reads CASSLVDDSFYGYTF.

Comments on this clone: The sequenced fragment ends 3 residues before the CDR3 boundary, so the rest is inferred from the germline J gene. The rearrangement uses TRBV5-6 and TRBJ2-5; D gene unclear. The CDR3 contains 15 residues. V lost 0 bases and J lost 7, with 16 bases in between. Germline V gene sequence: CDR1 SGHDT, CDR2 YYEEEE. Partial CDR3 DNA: TGTGCCAGCAGCTTGGAAGCGATAACGTACGGGACC. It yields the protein CASSLEAITYGT. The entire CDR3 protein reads CASSLEAITYGTQYF. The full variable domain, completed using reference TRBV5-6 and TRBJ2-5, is DAGVTQSPTHLIKTRGQQVTLRCSPKSGHDTVSWYQQALGQGPQFIFQYYEEEERQRGNFPDRFSGHQFPNYSSELNVNALLLGDSALYLCASSLEAITYGTQYFGPGTRLLVL.

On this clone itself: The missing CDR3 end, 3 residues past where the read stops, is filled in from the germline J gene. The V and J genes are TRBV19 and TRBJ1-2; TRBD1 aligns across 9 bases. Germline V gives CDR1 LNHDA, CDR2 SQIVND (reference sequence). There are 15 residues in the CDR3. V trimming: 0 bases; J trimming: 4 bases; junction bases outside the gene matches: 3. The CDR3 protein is CASSIDPGQGYGYTF. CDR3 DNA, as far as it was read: TGTGCCAGTAGTATAGATCCGGGACAGGGCTATGGC.

CDR3 amino acids: CASSWIPRSTDEQYF. The part of the CDR3 DNA that was read is TGTGCCAGCAGCTGGATCCCTAGGTCTACCGACGAG. The chain is built from TRBV11-2 and TRBJ2-7; D call uncertain. Coverage ceases 3 residues before the CDR3 finishes, and the germline J gene fills in the end. Germline V lookup: CDR1 SGHAT, CDR2 FQNNGV. V dropped 4 bases and J dropped 5 bases, with 18 bases sitting between them. This CDR3 is built from 15 residues.

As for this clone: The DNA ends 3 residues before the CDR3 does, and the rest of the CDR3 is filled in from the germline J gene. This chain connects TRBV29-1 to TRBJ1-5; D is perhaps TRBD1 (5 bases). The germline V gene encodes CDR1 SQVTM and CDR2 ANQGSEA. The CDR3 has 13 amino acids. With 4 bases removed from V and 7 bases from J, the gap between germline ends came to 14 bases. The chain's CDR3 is CSVGQSSGQPQHF. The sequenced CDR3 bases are TGCAGCGTTGGACAGTCCAGTGGGCAGCCC.

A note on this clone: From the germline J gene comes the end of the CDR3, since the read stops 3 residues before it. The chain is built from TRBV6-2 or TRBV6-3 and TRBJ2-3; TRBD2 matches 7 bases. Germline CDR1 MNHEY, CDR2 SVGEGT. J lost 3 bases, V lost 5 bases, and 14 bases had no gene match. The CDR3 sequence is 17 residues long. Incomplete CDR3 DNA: TGTGCCAGCAGTCAACAAGCAGGAGCGGGATGGACAGATACG. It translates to CASSQQAGAGWTDT. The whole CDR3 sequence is CASSQQAGAGWTDTQYF.

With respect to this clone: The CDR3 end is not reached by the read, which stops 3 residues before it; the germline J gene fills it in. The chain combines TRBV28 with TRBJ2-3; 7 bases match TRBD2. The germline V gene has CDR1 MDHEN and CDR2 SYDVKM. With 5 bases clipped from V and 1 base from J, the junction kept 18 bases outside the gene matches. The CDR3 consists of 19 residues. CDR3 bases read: TGTGCCAGCAGTGCCACGCTAGCGGATCTAATCCTGGGCACAGATACG. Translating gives CASSATLADLILGTDT. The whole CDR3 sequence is CASSATLADLILGTDTQYF.

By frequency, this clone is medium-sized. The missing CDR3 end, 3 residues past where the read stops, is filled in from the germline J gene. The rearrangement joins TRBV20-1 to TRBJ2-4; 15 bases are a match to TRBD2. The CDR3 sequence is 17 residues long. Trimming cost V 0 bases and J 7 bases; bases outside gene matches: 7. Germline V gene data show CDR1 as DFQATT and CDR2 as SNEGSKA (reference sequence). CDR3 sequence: CSARDRTSGRAGNIQYF. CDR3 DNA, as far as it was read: TGCAGTGCTAGAGATAGGACTAGCGGGAGGGCCGGGAACATT.

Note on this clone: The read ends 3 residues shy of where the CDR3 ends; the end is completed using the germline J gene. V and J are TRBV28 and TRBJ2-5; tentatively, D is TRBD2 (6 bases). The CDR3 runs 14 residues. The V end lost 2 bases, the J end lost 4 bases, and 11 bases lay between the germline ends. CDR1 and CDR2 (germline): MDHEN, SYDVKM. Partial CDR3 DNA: TGTGCCAGCAGTTTACCCACTAGCCTAGAGACC. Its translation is CASSLPTSLET. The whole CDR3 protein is CASSLPTSLETQYF.

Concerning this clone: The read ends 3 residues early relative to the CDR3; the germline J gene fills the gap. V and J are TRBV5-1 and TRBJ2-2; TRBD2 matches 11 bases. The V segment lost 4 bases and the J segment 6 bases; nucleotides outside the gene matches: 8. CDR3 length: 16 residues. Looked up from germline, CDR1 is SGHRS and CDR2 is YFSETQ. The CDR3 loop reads CASSTTSGNVPGELFF. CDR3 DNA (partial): TGCGCCAGCAGCACGACTAGCGGGAACGTCCCCGGGGAG.

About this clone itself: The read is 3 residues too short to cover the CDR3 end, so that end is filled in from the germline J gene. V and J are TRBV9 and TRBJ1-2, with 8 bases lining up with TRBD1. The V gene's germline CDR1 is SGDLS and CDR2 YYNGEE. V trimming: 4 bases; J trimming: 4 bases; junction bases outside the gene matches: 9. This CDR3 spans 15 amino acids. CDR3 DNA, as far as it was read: TGTGCCAGCAGCCCCGGACAGGGCGAGATCTATGGC. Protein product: CASSPGQGEIYG. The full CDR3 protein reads CASSPGQGEIYGYTF.

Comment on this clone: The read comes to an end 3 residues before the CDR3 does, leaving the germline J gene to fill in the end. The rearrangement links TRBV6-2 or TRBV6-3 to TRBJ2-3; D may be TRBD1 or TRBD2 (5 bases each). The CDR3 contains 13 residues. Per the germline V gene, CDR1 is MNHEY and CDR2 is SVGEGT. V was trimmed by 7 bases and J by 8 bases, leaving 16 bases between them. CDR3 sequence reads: CASTMRDQGTQYF. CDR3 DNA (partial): TGTGCCAGCACCATGAGGGATCAGGGTACG.

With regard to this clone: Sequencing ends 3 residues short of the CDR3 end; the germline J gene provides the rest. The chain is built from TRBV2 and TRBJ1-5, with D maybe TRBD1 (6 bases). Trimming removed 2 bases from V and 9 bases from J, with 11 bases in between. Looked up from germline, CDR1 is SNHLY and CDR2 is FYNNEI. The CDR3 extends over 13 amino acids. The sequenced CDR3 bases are TGTGCCAGCAGTGAAAGTCAGGGGAGGCCC. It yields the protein CASSESQGRP. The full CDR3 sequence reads CASSESQGRPQHF.

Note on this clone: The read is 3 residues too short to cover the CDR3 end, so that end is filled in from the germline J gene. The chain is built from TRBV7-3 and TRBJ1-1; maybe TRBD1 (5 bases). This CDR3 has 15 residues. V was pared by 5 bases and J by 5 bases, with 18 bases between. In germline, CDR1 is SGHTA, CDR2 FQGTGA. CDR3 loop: CASSPTSGGGTEAFF. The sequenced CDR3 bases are TGTGCCAGCAGCCCCACCTCCGGGGGGGGGACTGAA.

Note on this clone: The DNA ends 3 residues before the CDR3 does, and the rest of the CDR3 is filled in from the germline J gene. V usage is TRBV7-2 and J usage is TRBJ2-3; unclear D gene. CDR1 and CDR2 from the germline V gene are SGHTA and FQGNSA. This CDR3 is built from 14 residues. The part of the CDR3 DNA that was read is TGTGCCAGCAGCTTAAGCCGTACCCAAGAGACG. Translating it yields CASSLSRTQET. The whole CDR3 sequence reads CASSLSRTQETQYF.

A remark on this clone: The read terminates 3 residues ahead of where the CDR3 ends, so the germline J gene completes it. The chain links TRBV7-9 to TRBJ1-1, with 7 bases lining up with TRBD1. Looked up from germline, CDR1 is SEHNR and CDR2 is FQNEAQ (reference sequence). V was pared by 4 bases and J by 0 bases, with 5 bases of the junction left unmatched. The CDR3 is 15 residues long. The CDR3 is CASSSRGGMNTEAFF. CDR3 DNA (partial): TGTGCCAGCAGCTCTAGAGGGGGCATGAACACTGAA.

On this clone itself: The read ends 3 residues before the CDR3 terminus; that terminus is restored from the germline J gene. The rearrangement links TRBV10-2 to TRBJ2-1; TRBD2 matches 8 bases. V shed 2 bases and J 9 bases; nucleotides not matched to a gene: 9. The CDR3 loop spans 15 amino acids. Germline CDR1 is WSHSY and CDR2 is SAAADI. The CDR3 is CASSELPAGVGEQFF. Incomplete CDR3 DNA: TGCGCCAGCAGTGAGCTGCCAGCGGGAGTCGGTGAG.

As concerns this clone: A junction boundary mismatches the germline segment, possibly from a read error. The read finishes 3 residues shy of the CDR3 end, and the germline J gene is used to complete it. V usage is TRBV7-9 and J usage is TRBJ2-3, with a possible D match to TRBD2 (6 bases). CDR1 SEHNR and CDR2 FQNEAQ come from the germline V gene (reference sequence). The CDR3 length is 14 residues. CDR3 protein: CSSSSGTGKDTQYF. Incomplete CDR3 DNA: TGTTCCAGCAGCTCAGGGACTGGCAAAGATACG.

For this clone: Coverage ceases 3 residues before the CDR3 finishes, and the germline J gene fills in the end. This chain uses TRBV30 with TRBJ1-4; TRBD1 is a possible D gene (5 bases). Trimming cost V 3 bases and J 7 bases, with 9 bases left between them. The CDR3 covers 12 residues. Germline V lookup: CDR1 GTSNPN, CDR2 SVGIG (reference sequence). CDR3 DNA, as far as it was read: TGTGCCTGGAGGGGGCCGGGTGAAAAA. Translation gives CAWRGPGEK. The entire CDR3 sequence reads CAWRGPGEKLFF. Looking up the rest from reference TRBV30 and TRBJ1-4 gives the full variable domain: SQTIHQWPATLVQPVGSPLSLECTVEGTSNPNLYWYRQAAGRGLQLLFYSVGIGQISSEVPQNLSASRPQDRQFILSSKKLLLSDSGFYLCAWRGPGEKLFFGSGTQLSVL.

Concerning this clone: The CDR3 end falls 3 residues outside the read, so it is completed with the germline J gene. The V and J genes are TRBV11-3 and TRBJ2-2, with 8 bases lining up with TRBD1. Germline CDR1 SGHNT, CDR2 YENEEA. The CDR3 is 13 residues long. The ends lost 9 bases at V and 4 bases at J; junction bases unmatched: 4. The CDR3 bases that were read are TGTGCCAGTCAGGGGGCCAGCACCGGGGAG. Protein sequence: CASQGASTGE. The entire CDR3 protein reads CASQGASTGELFF.

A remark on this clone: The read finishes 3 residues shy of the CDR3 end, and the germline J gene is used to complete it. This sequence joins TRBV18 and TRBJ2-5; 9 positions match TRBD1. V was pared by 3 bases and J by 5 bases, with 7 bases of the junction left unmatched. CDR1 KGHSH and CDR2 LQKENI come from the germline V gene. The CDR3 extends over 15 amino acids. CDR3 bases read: TGTGCCAGCTCACCCCTGGGACAGGGTGCGGAGACC. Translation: CASSPLGQGAET. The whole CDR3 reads CASSPLGQGAETQYF. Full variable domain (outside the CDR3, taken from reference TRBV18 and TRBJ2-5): NAGVMQNPRHLVRRRGQEARLRCSPMKGHSHVYWYRQLPEEGLKFMVYLQKENIIDESGMPKERFSAEFPKEGPSILRIQQVVRGDSAAYFCASSPLGQGAETQYFGPGTRLLVL.